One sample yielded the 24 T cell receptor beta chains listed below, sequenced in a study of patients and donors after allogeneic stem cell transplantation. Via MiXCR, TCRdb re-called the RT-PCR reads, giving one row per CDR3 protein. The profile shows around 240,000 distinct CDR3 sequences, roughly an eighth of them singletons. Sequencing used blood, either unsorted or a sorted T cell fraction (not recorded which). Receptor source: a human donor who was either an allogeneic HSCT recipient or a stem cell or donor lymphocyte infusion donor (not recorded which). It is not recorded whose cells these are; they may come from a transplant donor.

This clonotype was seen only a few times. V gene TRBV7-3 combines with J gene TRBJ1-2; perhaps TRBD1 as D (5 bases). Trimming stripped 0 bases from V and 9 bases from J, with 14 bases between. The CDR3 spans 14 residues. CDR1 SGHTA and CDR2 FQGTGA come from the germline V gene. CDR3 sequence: CASSLTLGAESYTF. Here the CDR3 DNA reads TGTGCCAGCAGCTTAACATTAGGGGCCGAGAGCTACACCTTC. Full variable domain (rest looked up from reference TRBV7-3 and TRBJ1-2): GAGVSQTPSNKVTEKGKYVELRCDPISGHTALYWYRQSLGQGPEFLIYFQGTGAADDSGLPNDRFFAVRPEGSVSTLKIQRTERGDSAVYLCASSLTLGAESYTFGSGTRLTVV.

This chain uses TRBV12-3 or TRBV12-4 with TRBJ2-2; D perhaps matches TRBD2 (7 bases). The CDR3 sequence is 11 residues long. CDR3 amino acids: CCGGRDGELFF. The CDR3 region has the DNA TGTTGCGGGGGCCGAGACGGGGAGCTGTTTTTT.

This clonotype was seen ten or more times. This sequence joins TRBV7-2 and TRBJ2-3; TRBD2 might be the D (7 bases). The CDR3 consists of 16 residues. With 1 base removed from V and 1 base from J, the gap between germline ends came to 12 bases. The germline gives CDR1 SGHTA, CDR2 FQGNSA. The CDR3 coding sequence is TGTGCCAGCAGCTTAGGGCGGGGGCGGGGCACAGATACGCAGTATTTT. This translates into CASSLGRGRGTDTQYF.

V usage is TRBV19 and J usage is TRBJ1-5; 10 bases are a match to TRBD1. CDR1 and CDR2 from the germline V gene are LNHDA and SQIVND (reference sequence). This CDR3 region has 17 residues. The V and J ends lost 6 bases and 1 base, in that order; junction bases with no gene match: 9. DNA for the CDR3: TGTGCCAGTAGCCTGGACAGGGGGGTAGGGAGCAATCAGCCCCAGCATTTT. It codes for CASSLDRGVGSNQPQHF.

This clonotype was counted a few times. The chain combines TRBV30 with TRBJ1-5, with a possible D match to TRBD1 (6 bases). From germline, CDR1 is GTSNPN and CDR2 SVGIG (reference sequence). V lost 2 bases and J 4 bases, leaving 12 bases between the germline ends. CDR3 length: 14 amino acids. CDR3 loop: CAWSQLRGNQPQHF. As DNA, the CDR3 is TGTGCCTGGAGTCAACTCAGGGGAAATCAGCCCCAGCATTTT.

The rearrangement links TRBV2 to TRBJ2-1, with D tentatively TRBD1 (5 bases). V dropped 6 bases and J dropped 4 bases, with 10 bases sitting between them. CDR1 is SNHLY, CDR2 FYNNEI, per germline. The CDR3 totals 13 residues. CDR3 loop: CASRMTEYNEQFF. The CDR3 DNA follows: TGTGCCAGCAGAATGACAGAATACAATGAGCAGTTCTTC.

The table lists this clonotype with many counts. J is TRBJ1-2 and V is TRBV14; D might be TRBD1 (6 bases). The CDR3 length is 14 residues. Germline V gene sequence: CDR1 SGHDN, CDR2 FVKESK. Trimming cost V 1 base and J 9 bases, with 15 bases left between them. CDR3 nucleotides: TGTGCCAGCAGCCAAGCCGGGGGCCGAGGGAGCTACACCTTC. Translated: CASSQAGGRGSYTF.

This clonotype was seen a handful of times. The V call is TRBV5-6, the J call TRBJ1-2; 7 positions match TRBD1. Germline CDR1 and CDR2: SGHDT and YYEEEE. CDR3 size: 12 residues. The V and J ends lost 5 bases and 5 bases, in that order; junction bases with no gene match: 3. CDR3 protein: CASRGQAYGYTF. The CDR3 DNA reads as TGTGCCAGCAGAGGACAGGCTTATGGCTACACCTTC.

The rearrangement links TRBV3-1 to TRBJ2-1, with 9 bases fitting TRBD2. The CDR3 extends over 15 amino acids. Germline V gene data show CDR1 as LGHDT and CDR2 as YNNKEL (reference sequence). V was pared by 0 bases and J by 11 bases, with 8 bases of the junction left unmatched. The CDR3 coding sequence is TGTGCCAGCAGCCAAGATTTAATAGCGGGAGAAAAGCAGTTCTTC. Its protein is CASSQDLIAGEKQFF.

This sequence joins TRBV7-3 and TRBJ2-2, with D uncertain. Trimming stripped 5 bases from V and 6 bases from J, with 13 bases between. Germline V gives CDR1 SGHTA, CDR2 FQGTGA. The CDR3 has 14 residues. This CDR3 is CASSQTNQPGELFF. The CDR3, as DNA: TGTGCCAGCAGCCAAACCAACCAACCCGGGGAGCTGTTTTTT.

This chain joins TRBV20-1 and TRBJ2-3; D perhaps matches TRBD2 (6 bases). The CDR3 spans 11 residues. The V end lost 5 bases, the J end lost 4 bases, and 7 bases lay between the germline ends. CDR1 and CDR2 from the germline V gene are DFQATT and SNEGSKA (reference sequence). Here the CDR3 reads CSASGADTQYF. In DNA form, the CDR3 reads TGCAGTGCTTCGGGGGCAGATACGCAGTATTTT.

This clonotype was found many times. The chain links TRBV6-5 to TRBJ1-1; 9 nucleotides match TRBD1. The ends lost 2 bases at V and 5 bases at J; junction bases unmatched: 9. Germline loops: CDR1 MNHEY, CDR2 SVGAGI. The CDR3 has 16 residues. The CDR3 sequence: CASSYGTGNGRTEAFF. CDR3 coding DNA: TGTGCCAGCAGTTACGGGACAGGGAATGGTCGGACTGAAGCTTTCTTT.

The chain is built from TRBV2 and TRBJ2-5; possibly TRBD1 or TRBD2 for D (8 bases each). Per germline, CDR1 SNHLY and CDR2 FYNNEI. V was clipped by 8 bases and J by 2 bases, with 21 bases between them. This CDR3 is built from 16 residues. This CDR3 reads CASPRGQGGGQETQYF. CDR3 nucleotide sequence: TGTGCCAGCCCCCGAGGACAGGGCGGGGGGCAAGAGACCCAGTACTTC.

The CDR3 coding sequence is TGTGCCAGCAGCTTACATAGCCCCTTCGGGGCCGAGCAGTACTTC. Its translation: CASSLHSPFGAEQYF. The chain links TRBV7-9 to TRBJ2-7; D may correspond to TRBD1 or TRBD2 (5 bases each). Germline V CDR1 and CDR2: SEHNR, FQNEAQ (reference sequence). V was trimmed by 2 bases and J by 6 bases, leaving 17 bases between them. This CDR3 spans 15 amino acids.

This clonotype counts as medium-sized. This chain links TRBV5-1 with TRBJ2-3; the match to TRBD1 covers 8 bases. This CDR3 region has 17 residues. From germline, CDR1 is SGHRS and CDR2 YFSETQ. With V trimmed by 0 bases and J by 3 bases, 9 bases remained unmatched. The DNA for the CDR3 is TGCGCCAGCAGCTTGGAGGCAGGGGGCGGCGGTACAGATACGCAGTATTTT. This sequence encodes CASSLEAGGGGTDTQYF.

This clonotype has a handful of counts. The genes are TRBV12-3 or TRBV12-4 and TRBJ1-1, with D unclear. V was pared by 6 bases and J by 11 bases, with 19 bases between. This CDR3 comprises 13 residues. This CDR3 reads CASRPSRAGRAFF. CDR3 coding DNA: TGTGCCAGCAGACCATCTAGGGCGGGTCGGGCTTTCTTT.

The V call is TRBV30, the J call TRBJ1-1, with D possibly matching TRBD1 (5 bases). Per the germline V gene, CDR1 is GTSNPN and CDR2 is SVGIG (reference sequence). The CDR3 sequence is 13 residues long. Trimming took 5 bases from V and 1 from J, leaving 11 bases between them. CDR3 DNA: TGTGCCTGGCGACAAGGGGCGAACACTGAAGCTTTCTTT. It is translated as CAWRQGANTEAFF.

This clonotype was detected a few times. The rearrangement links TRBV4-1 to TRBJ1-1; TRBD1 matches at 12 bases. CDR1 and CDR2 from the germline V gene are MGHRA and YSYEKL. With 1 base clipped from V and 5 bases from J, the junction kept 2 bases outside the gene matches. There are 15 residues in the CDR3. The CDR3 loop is CASSQGGQGATEAFF. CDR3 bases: TGCGCCAGCAGCCAAGGGGGACAGGGGGCAACTGAAGCTTTCTTT.

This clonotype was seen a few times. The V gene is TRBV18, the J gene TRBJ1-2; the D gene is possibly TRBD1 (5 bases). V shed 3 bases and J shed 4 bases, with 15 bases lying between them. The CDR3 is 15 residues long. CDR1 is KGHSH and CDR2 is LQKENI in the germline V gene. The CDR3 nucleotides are TGTGCCAGCTCACCCGGGAGGACACAACTCTATGGCTACACCTTC. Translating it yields CASSPGRTQLYGYTF.

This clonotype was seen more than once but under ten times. CDR3 nucleotide sequence: TGCGCCAGCAGCACGGGACAGGGCGCCCACGAGCAGTACTTC. Protein: CASSTGQGAHEQYF. The chain is built from TRBV5-1 and TRBJ2-7; 9 nucleotides align to TRBD1. The CDR3 runs 14 residues. V lost 4 bases and J lost 5; bases outside the gene matches: 7. In germline, CDR1 is SGHRS, CDR2 YFSETQ.

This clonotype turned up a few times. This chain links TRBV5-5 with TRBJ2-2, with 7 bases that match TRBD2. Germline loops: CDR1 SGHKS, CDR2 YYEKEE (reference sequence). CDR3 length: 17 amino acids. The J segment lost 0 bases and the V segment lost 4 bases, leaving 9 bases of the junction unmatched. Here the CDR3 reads CASSLQMGTTNTGELFF. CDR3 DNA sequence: TGTGCCAGCAGCCTCCAGATGGGGACTACGAACACCGGGGAGCTGTTTTTT.

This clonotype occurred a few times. The CDR3 DNA sequence: TGTGCCAGCAGCGTACTTAGTCAGAGAAACACTGAAGCTTTCTTT. Translated: CASSVLSQRNTEAFF. The chain employs TRBV9 and TRBJ1-1; D is uncertain. Trimming took off 1 base at V and 2 bases at J, with 12 bases between the two ends. CDR3 length: 15 residues. Per the germline V gene, CDR1 is SGDLS and CDR2 is YYNGEE. Looking up the rest from reference TRBV9 and TRBJ1-1 gives the full variable domain: DSGVTQTPKHLITATGQRVTLRCSPRSGDLSVYWYQQSLDQGLQFLIQYYNGEERAKGNILERFSAQQFPDLHSELNLSSLELGDSALYFCASSVLSQRNTEAFFGQGTRLTVV.

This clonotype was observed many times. CDR3 residues: CSARTGSAPSGANVLTF. The CDR3 region has the DNA TGCAGCGCCCGGACAGGGTCAGCCCCATCTGGGGCCAACGTCCTGACTTTC. J is TRBJ2-6 and V is TRBV29-1; 8 nucleotides align to TRBD1. CDR3 length: 17 amino acids. Losses at the gene ends were 7 bases for V and 1 base for J; bases not matched to a gene: 12. Germline CDR1 is SQVTM and CDR2 is ANQGSEA.

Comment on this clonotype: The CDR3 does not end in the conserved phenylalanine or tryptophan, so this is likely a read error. CDR3 sequence (DNA): TGTGCCAGCTCACCACTCAGAGACAATCAGCCCCAGCATCTT. It is translated as CASSPLRDNQPQHL. This sequence joins TRBV18 and TRBJ1-5; D not resolved. The CDR3 has 14 amino acids. The V and J ends lost 1 base and 3 bases respectively, with 7 bases between them. Germline V CDR1 and CDR2: KGHSH, LQKENI.